This T cell receptor beta chain emerged from a study of early T cells in non-severe SARS-CoV-2 infection. Study information: From unsorted whole blood, bulk RNA was sequenced, and the chains remained unpaired.

CDR3 length: 15 residues. V gave up 4 bases and J gave up 6 bases, with 16 bases separating them. The germline CDR1 and CDR2 sequences are SNHLY and FYNNEI. Broader study findings: There was a bias toward anti-spike CD8 responses in VDJdb matching, which missed private and CD4 specificities.

This clonotype was counted between two and nine times. What it binds is unknown. Individual cDNA molecules received unique molecular identifiers. Using its own MiXCR run on the 5' RACE reads, TCRdb lists one record per CDR3 protein. The repertoire holds 70,000 or so distinct CDR3 sequences, roughly an eighth seen once, with over 12% in the top ten. This chain links TRBV2 with TRBJ1-5; D might be TRBD1 (5 bases). This receptor was taken from an adult who was a healthcare worker with PCR-confirmed SARS-CoV-2 infection or an uninfected control (not recorded which). The sequenced sample consisted of whole blood. The CDR3 loop reads CASSAGPGGGQPQHF. The CDR3 DNA reads TGTGCCAGCAGTGCCGGCCCCGGGGGGGGTCAGCCCCAGCATTTT.